The T cell receptor beta chain under discussion was sequenced for a study of blood T cells in healthy people across ages. The study's findings and limits: Per million T cells, the diversity of TCR beta decreased roughly linearly as age advanced. Changes seen in expanded clonotypes were possibly confounded by donor CMV status left unknown.

Then a second PCR, running roughly 7 to 11 cycles, was carried out with a sample-barcoded 5' primer and a J-beta primer mix. TCRdb re-called the 5' RACE reads with MiXCR, one entry per CDR3 protein. The sample includes just over 1 million distinct CDR3 sequences, more than 35% seen only once; the top ten take approximately 17%. The CDR3 is 13 residues long. The J segment lost 6 bases and the V segment lost 6 bases, leaving 5 bases of the junction unmatched. Looked up from germline, CDR1 is ENHRY and CDR2 is SYGVKD. Notes on this clonotype: Antigen: not known.

The clonotype originates from a woman aged 55-69 years in good health. The chain is built from TRBV10-3 and TRBJ1-5, with 7 bases fitting TRBD1. The sample was blood. The CDR3 nucleotides are TGTGCCATCAGCTGGGACAGCGGTCAGCCCCAGCATTTT. Residues: CAISWDSGQPQHF.